The 20 T cell receptor beta chains below come from one sample, sequenced in a study of blood T cells in healthy people across ages. The second PCR ran roughly 6 to 11 cycles with a sample-barcoded 5' primer and J-beta primers. TCRdb analysed the 5' RACE reads with MiXCR anew, one entry per CDR3 protein. The sample lists 1.4 million to 1.5 million distinct CDR3 sequences; roughly 45% were seen once. The sequenced sample was blood. These receptors were taken from a woman younger than 30 in good health.

This chain connects TRBV2 to TRBJ2-3; TRBD2 is a possible D gene (7 bases). The CDR3 is made up of 17 amino acids. The germline CDR1 and CDR2 sequences are SNHLY and FYNNEI. The V end lost 6 bases, the J end lost 4 bases, and 23 bases lay between the germline ends. CDR3 sequence reads: CASSPIGGREPPDTQYF. The CDR3 DNA sequence: TGTGCCAGCAGCCCCATTGGGGGGCGGGAGCCCCCAGATACGCAGTATTTT.

This clonotype was picked up a small number of times. The chain couples TRBV28 to TRBJ1-2, with D uncertain. The CDR3 consists of 16 residues. Germline V lookup: CDR1 MDHEN, CDR2 SYDVKM. The V end was cut by 1 base, the J end by 9 bases, with 21 bases between. The DNA for the CDR3 is TGTGCCAGCAGTTTATTCGCTACACCAACCGGGAATCGCTACACCTTC. The encoded protein is CASSLFATPTGNRYTF.

J is TRBJ2-7 and V is TRBV7-9; 8 bases map to TRBD2. The CDR3 covers 14 residues. Trimming removed 5 bases from V and 7 bases from J; junction bases left unmatched: 10. CDR1 is SEHNR and CDR2 is FQNEAQ in the germline V gene (reference sequence). CDR3 DNA sequence: TGTGCCAGCAGCGCGAGCGGGAGCCACAATGAGCAGTACTTC. It codes for CASSASGSHNEQYF.

The CDR3 DNA is TGTGCCAGCAGCTTTGACTGGGGGGAACCCACCGGGGAGCTGTTTTTT. Translated: CASSFDWGEPTGELFF. This chain connects TRBV5-7 to TRBJ2-2; possible D gene TRBD2, 6 bases. TRBV5-7 is an open reading frame whose function is uncertain. The ends were cut back, 2 bases at V and 4 bases at J, with 15 bases in the middle. This CDR3 region has 16 residues.

This clonotype was recorded a few times. The chain employs TRBV7-2 and TRBJ2-4, with 11 nucleotides matching TRBD2. The J call may be faulty, since TRBJ2-7 better matches the DNA end. Germline V lookup: CDR1 SGHTA, CDR2 FQGNSA. The length of the CDR3 is 15 residues. The CDR3 DNA is TGTGCCAGCAGCCTCCTTAGCGGGAGGGTCCACGAGCAGTACTTC. Residues: CASSLLSGRVHEQYF.

The genes are TRBV29-1 and TRBJ1-2, with D possibly being TRBD1 (6 bases). Germline V gene sequence: CDR1 SQVTM, CDR2 ANQGSEA. Trimming took 4 bases from V and 5 from J, leaving 11 bases between them. This CDR3 comprises 12 residues. The CDR3 protein is CSVAGAGYGYTF. In nucleotides, the CDR3 is TGCAGCGTTGCGGGGGCCGGTTATGGCTACACCTTC.

V usage is TRBV12-3 or TRBV12-4 and J usage is TRBJ2-1; D unresolved. The CDR3 is 12 amino acids. Trimming left V 3 bases short and J 7 bases short, with 7 bases between. The CDR3 reads CASSFLTNEQFF. CDR3 nucleotides: TGTGCCAGCAGTTTTCTAACGAATGAGCAGTTCTTC.

The count of this clonotype is one. The chain employs TRBV25-1 and TRBJ2-5, with D possibly TRBD2 on 7 matching bases. The CDR3 is 13 residues long. Germline-derived CDR1 and CDR2 are MGHDK and SYGVNS. V lost 3 bases and J lost 8, with 13 bases in between. DNA of the CDR3: TGTGCCAGCAGTGATGGGGGGGCCGCCACCCAGTACTTC. Amino acid sequence: CASSDGGAATQYF.

The chain couples TRBV20-1 to TRBJ1-1; 7 bases line up with TRBD1. Germline CDR1 reads DFQATT; CDR2 reads SNEGSKA (reference sequence). The CDR3 spans 14 residues. The V and J ends lost 1 base and 10 bases, in that order; junction bases with no gene match: 12. CDR3 sequence: CSARVGRGGLSAFF. The CDR3 DNA sequence: TGCAGTGCTAGAGTGGGCAGGGGGGGTTTATCAGCTTTCTTT.

The chain employs TRBV27 and TRBJ1-5; 7 nucleotides line up with TRBD1. V shed 3 bases and J 7 bases; nucleotides not matched to a gene: 6. In germline, CDR1 is MNHEY, CDR2 SMNVEV (reference sequence). This CDR3 has 14 residues. CDR3: CASSFRDRGQPQHF. The CDR3 bases are TGTGCCAGCAGTTTCCGGGACAGAGGACAGCCCCAGCATTTT.

CDR3 protein: CSGGLAGDFYNEQFF. The DNA of the CDR3 is TGCAGTGGGGGACTAGCGGGAGATTTCTACAATGAGCAGTTCTTC. The chain joins TRBV20-1 to TRBJ2-1; 14 nucleotides agree with TRBD2. The V segment lost 7 bases and the J segment 3 bases; nucleotides outside the gene matches: 5. In germline, CDR1 is DFQATT, CDR2 SNEGSKA (reference sequence). The CDR3 spans 15 residues.

This clonotype was counted once. The gene calls are TRBV7-7 and TRBJ2-1; D unclear. The CDR3 loop spans 15 amino acids. V lost 4 bases, J lost 4 bases, and 14 bases lay in between. CDR1 and CDR2 from the germline V gene are SSHAT and FNYEAQ (reference sequence). CDR3 coding DNA: TGTGCCAGCAGCTATGGACCAATCGATTACAATGAGCAGTTCTTC. Protein sequence: CASSYGPIDYNEQFF.

This clonotype was recorded a few times. The J gene is TRBJ2-1, the V gene TRBV7-8; D gene ambiguous. CDR1 is SGHVS and CDR2 is FQNEAQ in the germline V gene. Trimming removed 5 bases from V and 8 bases from J, with 19 bases in between. The CDR3 totals 15 residues. The CDR3 DNA reads as TGTGCCAGCAGCCTTAGTGGCACAGAAAGAGATGAGCAGTTCTTC. Its protein is CASSLSGTERDEQFF.

The count of this clonotype is one. This chain links TRBV10-3 with TRBJ2-7, with TRBD2 matching over 7 bases. There are 13 residues in the CDR3. CDR1 and CDR2 (germline): ENHRY, SYGVKD. Trimming removed 8 bases from V and 4 bases from J; junction bases left unmatched: 8. The CDR3 DNA is TGTGCCATCGGGGGGAGCGGGAATTACGAGCAGTACTTC. The encoded protein is CAIGGSGNYEQYF.

This clonotype was found a few times. The chain has TRBV7-9 and TRBJ1-1; D not certain. Trimming removed 6 bases from V and 1 base from J, with 12 bases in between. CDR3 size: 14 residues. The germline V gene has CDR1 SEHNR and CDR2 FQNEAQ (reference sequence). The CDR3 DNA follows: TGTGCCAGCAGTGTAACGACGGGGAACACTGAAGCTTTCTTT. This translates into CASSVTTGNTEAFF. The full variable domain, in which reference TRBV7-9 and TRBJ1-1 provide the parts outside the CDR3, is DTGVSQNPRHKITKRGQNVTFRCDPISEHNRLYWYRQTLGQGPEFLTYFQNEAQLEKSRLLSDRFSAERPKGSFSTLEIQRTEQGDSAMYLCASSVTTGNTEAFFGQGTRLTVV.

The chain uses TRBV27 and TRBJ2-1; D unresolved. CDR1 is MNHEY and CDR2 is SMNVEV in the germline V gene (reference sequence). Trimming pared 5 bases from V and 10 bases from J, leaving 12 bases between. The CDR3 has 12 amino acids. The chain's CDR3 is CASSPRFREQFF. CDR3 coding DNA: TGTGCCAGCAGTCCGCGGTTTCGGGAGCAGTTCTTC.

This clonotype showed up just a few times. The chain has TRBV20-1 and TRBJ2-7, with 12 nucleotides matching TRBD2. From germline, CDR1 is DFQATT and CDR2 SNEGSKA (reference sequence). CDR3 length equals 13 residues. The junction had 8 bases not matched to a gene; V was cut back by 6 bases and J by 8 bases. The CDR3 spells CSASLAGGLKQYF. CDR3 DNA: TGCAGTGCCAGCCTAGCGGGGGGGCTAAAGCAGTACTTC.

The chain uses TRBV6-9 and TRBJ1-6; no clear D. With 2 bases removed from V and 7 bases from J, the gap between germline ends came to 15 bases. The CDR3 is 16 amino acids. Germline-derived CDR1 and CDR2 are MNHGY and SVAAGI. Here the CDR3 DNA reads TGTGCCAGCAGTTATGGGGTCCAAACTCTGAATTCACCCCTCCACTTT. Its translation is CASSYGVQTLNSPLHF.

In this sample, this clonotype turned up a few times. The rearrangement joins TRBV20-1 to TRBJ2-7, with D possibly TRBD1 on 5 matching bases. V gave up 7 bases and J gave up 3 bases, with 13 bases separating them. This CDR3 region has 12 residues. CDR1 and CDR2 from the germline V gene are DFQATT and SNEGSKA (reference sequence). As DNA, the CDR3 is TGCAGTGGATCGGACACCCACTACGAGCAGTACTTC. Amino acids: CSGSDTHYEQYF.

This rearrangement joins TRBV20-1 to TRBJ2-3, with 7 bases fitting TRBD2. V dropped 6 bases and J dropped 5; count of bases not matched to a gene: 11. Germline loops: CDR1 DFQATT, CDR2 SNEGSKA (reference sequence). The CDR3 runs 14 residues. The CDR3 DNA is TGCAGTGCCCCTCACGGGGGGTTGGGAGATACGCAGTATTTT. Translation: CSAPHGGLGDTQYF.